The present entry profiles one T cell receptor beta chain with its context. The table came from immunoSEQ multiplex PCR; TCRdb's copy has only in-frame clones and leaves some out. The sample gives over 150,000 clones, roughly 86% of which show up once; less than 3% is in the top ten. The germline gives CDR1 SGHDT, CDR2 YYEEEE. V lost 3 bases and J lost 6, with 19 bases in between. The CDR3 loop spans 16 amino acids. The entry originates in a study of blood T cell repertoires in COVID-19. Sequencing was performed on peripheral blood. V is TRBV5-6 and J is TRBJ2-1; D remains ambiguous. The sequence was obtained from an elderly woman with COVID-19, enrolled during active disease. The CDR3 spells CASSSPLEGVRNEQFF. In nucleotides, the CDR3 is TGTGCCAGCAGCTCGCCCCTCGAAGGAGTACGCAATGAGCAGTTCTTC.